Each of the 8 T cell receptor beta chains below was sequenced from the same sample in a study of cytomegalovirus exposure and HLA in healthy donors. PCR employed 60 Vbeta and 13 Jbeta primers. Sequenced by immunoSEQ multiplex PCR; TCRdb stores in-frame clones only, minus some. The sample carries 200,000 to 250,000 clones, over 65% recorded once. Sequenced: PBMCs. The receptors originated from a man in his late teens or twenties in good health and CMV-seronegative.

CDR3 nucleotides: TGCGCCAGCAGCGAACGACAGGGCACTGAAGCTTTCTTT. Translating it yields CASSERQGTEAFF. The rearrangement joins TRBV5-1 to TRBJ1-1; the match to TRBD1 covers 7 bases. The CDR3 is 13 residues long. CDR1 is SGHRS, CDR2 YFSETQ, per germline. The V and J ends lost 4 bases and 4 bases, in that order; junction bases with no gene match: 4.

This clone was found a few times. V is TRBV5-6 and J is TRBJ2-7; a possible D gene is TRBD2 (6 bases). Germline V gene sequence: CDR1 SGHDT, CDR2 YYEEEE. This CDR3 has 14 amino acids. V was shortened by 4 bases and J by 2 bases, with 13 bases between the two germline ends. The CDR3 region is CASSGGLGPYEQYF. CDR3 DNA: TGTGCCAGCAGCGGGGGACTGGGACCCTACGAGCAGTACTTC.

The genes are TRBV21-1 and TRBJ2-5; the table assigns TRBD1, which was not confirmed against the DNA. TRBV21-1 is a documented pseudogene. The length of the CDR3 is 13 residues. CDR3 region: CASSKVRQETQYF. DNA of the CDR3: TGTGCCAGCAGCAAAGTCAGGCAAGAGACCCAGTACTTC.

A word on this clone: Other DNA sequences in the sample encode the same CDR3. The J gene is TRBJ1-2, the V gene TRBV5-1; 8 bases map to TRBD1. The V gene end was trimmed by 4 bases and the J gene end by 6 bases; junction bases not matched to a gene: 2. The CDR3 runs to 12 residues. Germline V gene data show CDR1 as SGHRS and CDR2 as YFSETQ. DNA for the CDR3: TGCGCCAGCAGCGGACAGGGCGATGGCTACACCTTC. Its protein is CASSGQGDGYTF.

The chain employs TRBV30 and TRBJ1-1; 8 bases are a match to TRBD1. V lost 3 bases and J lost 8; bases outside the gene matches: 8. This CDR3 is built from 13 residues. The germline V gene encodes CDR1 GTSNPN and CDR2 SVGIG (reference sequence). CDR3 amino acids: CAWSSDRGREAFF. The CDR3, as DNA: TGTGCCTGGAGCTCTGACAGGGGAAGAGAAGCTTTCTTT.

The chain uses TRBV7-9 and TRBJ2-2; D perhaps matches TRBD2 (6 bases). CDR3 length: 15 amino acids. Trimming left V 1 base short and J 4 bases short, with 10 bases between. The germline gives CDR1 SEHNR, CDR2 FQNEAQ (reference sequence). This CDR3 is CASSLGGRITGELFF. Written as DNA, the CDR3 is TGTGCCAGCAGCTTAGGGGGGAGGATCACCGGGGAGCTGTTTTTT.

CDR3 bases: TGTGCCAGCAGCTTAGGGGGGGGGATAATCAATGAGCAGTTCTTC. It encodes CASSLGGGIINEQFF. V gene TRBV7-3 combines with J gene TRBJ2-1; 7 nucleotides agree with TRBD2. This CDR3 has 15 residues. V shed 2 bases and J 6 bases; nucleotides not matched to a gene: 7. CDR1 SGHTA and CDR2 FQGTGA come from the germline V gene.

The chain uses TRBV19 and TRBJ2-3, with D possibly matching TRBD2 (6 bases). The V and J ends lost 5 bases and 2 bases respectively, with 11 bases between them. This CDR3 is 14 amino acids long. Germline V gene sequence: CDR1 LNHDA, CDR2 SQIVND (reference sequence). The CDR3 here is CASSVRDFTDTQYF. As DNA, the CDR3 is TGTGCCAGTAGTGTCCGGGACTTCACAGATACGCAGTATTTT.